The present T cell receptor (beta chain) was sequenced within a study of siplizumab effects on memory and regulatory T cells. Overall study results and limits: Assignment to unstimulated subsets succeeded for only a minor fraction of the alloreactive clones. Siplizumab significantly lowered the alloreactive sequences that could be traced to unstimulated CD4+ memory cells.

Points on this clone: What it binds is not known.

This CDR3 is built from 13 residues. CDR1 is SEHNR and CDR2 is FQNEAQ in the germline V gene (reference sequence). V was shortened by 3 bases and J by 10 bases, with 15 bases between the two germline ends. TCRdb's table, derived via immunoSEQ multiplex PCR, lists solely in-frame clones and lacks some. In the table there are roughly 75,000 clones, 85% to 95% of which are singletons. Material: CD8+ T cells sorted from blood. V is TRBV7-9 and J is TRBJ1-1; TRBD1 is a possible D gene (6 bases). The receptor was derived from a human donor in good health. The CDR3 coding sequence is TGTGCCAGCAGCTTCCCTGCGGGAGGGGGAGCTTTCTTT. Amino acid sequence: CASSFPAGGGAFF.